Listed below are T cell receptor beta chains from one sample, sequenced in a study of post-analysis software for immune sequencing data. TCRdb re-analysed the PCR reads in MiXCR, keeping a single row per CDR3 protein. The sample has 750,000 to 950,000 distinct CDR3 sequences, approximately 50% seen once. Material: blood. The source of these receptors is a girl between 5 and 17 years old with multiple sclerosis. Each CDR3 is given with its conserved first and last residue. Each record gives: D gene, clone size, CDR3 length, J gene, V gene, CDR3 DNA, CDR3 protein. D genes are given only for firm matches. Size is stated for part of the rows, as once, few or many counts, or as a class when the clone is expanded.

>-|-|12|TRBJ2-1|TRBV20-1
TGCAGTGCAACCGGGAGTCGGAATGAGCAGTTCTTC
CSATGSRNEQFF
>-|few|15|TRBJ1-2|TRBV6-5
TGTGCCAGCAGCAAGTCAGTGGGCCCATACTATGGCTACACCTTC
CASSKSVGPYYGYTF
>TRBD1|-|13|TRBJ1-4|TRBV5-1
TGCGCCAGCAGACAGGGGGAGAATGAAAAACTGTTTTTT
CASRQGENEKLFF
>-|-|14|TRBJ2-1|TRBV3-1
TGTGCCAGCAGACGACTAGAAGGGCACAATGAGCAGTTCTTC
CASRRLEGHNEQFF
>-|few|15|TRBJ2-5|TRBV6-5
TGTGCCAGCAGTTCCCCCTCTACAGGGAAAGAGACCCAGTACTTC
CASSSPSTGKETQYF
>TRBD2|-|16|TRBJ2-1|TRBV7-3
TGTGCCAGCAGCTTAAATCGCGGGGGCTCCTACAATGAGCAGTTCTTC
CASSLNRGGSYNEQFF
>-|-|12|TRBJ2-1|TRBV12-3/TRBV12-4
TGTGCCAGCAGTTCCCCGGTATACGAGCAGTTCTTC
CASSSPVYEQFF
>-|few|16|TRBJ1-5|TRBV20-1
TGCAGTGCTAGAGATAGGGCAGGGATCAGCAATCAGCCCCAGCATTTT
CSARDRAGISNQPQHF
>-|-|12|TRBJ2-1|TRBV3-1
TGTGCCAGCAGCCCTGGGAGGCTGGAGCAGTTCTTC
CASSPGRLEQFF
>TRBD2|-|16|TRBJ2-3|TRBV6-5
TGTGCCAGCAGTTACTCGCCCAGCGGGGCAACAGATACGCAGTATTTT
CASSYSPSGATDTQYF
>TRBD1|few|17|TRBJ1-4|TRBV9
TGTGCCAGCAGCGTAGAGAAAGGGGACAGCCGTAATGAAAAACTGTTTTTT
CASSVEKGDSRNEKLFF
>TRBD1|-|13|TRBJ2-3|TRBV12-3/TRBV12-4
TGTGCCAGCAGTTGGCAGGGGGCAGATACGCAGTATTTT
CASSWQGADTQYF
>TRBD2|-|18|TRBJ2-5|TRBV9
TGTGCCAGCAGCGTAGCCCCTAGCGGGGGTCTTGGTAAGGAGACCCAGTACTTC
CASSVAPSGGLGKETQYF
>TRBD1|-|15|TRBJ2-4|TRBV4-1
TGCGCCAGCAGCGGAGTGACAGGGGACAAAAACATTCAGTACTTC
CASSGVTGDKNIQYF
>TRBD1|-|15|TRBJ2-4|TRBV12-3/TRBV12-4
TGTGCCAGCAGCGCTCAACAGGGGGTCGGGAACATTCAGTACTTC
CASSAQQGVGNIQYF
>-|-|14|TRBJ1-5|TRBV7-9
TGTGCCAGCGGCTCGGGATGGGGAAATCAGCCCCAGCATTTT
CASGSGWGNQPQHF
>-|-|12|TRBJ2-3|TRBV10-3
TGTGCCATCAGTGATGGGGGGGCTACGCAGTATTTT
CAISDGGATQYF
>TRBD1|-|15|TRBJ2-7|TRBV5-1
TGCGCCAGCAGCTGGGGACAGGGTATTTCCTACGAGCAGTACTTC
CASSWGQGISYEQYF
>TRBD2|-|16|TRBJ2-3|TRBV20-1
TGCAGTGCTAGAGATTCGCTAGCGGCTTACACAGATACGCAGTATTTT
CSARDSLAAYTDTQYF
>-|few|15|TRBJ2-3|TRBV27
TGTGCCAGCAGTCCCGGGACCCTCAGCACAGATACGCAGTATTTT
CASSPGTLSTDTQYF
>-|-|13|TRBJ1-1|TRBV7-9
TGTGCCAGCACCCTACAGGCGAACACTGAAGCTTTCTTT
CASTLQANTEAFF
>TRBD2|-|18|TRBJ2-3|TRBV6-1
TGTGCCAGCAGAGGACTAGCGGGGGGCCCCGATATCACAGATACGCAGTATTTT
CASRGLAGGPDITDTQYF
>TRBD1|few|13|TRBJ2-7|TRBV29-1
TGCAGCGTTTACCGGGACAGAGACTACGAGCAGTACTTC
CSVYRDRDYEQYF
>TRBD2|-|15|TRBJ2-7|TRBV5-1
TGCGCCAGCAGCCTGGGGAGTAGCGGGAGCACCGAGCAGTACTTC
CASSLGSSGSTEQYF
>-|-|14|TRBJ1-2|TRBV12-3/TRBV12-4
TGTGCCAGCAGTTCTCAGGGGCTGGGCGATGGCTACACCTTC
CASSSQGLGDGYTF
>TRBD2|-|13|TRBJ2-5|TRBV20-1
TGCAGTGCTAGTGCCGGGAGGGAAGAGACCCAGTACTTC
CSASAGREETQYF
>TRBD1|-|16|TRBJ2-7|TRBV10-3
TGTGCCATCAGTGAGTCGTTTGGACAGGGGTCCTACGAGCAGTACTTC
CAISESFGQGSYEQYF
>-|-|15|TRBJ2-7|TRBV12-3/TRBV12-4
TGTGCCAGCAGCAAACCGAGTATTAGCTCCTACGAGCAGTACTTC
CASSKPSISSYEQYF
>-|-|13|TRBJ2-1|TRBV29-1
TGCAGCGTTGAAAGGTCATTAGGTGGCGAGCAGTTCTTC
CSVERSLGGEQFF
>-|-|18|TRBJ2-7|TRBV21-1
TGTGCCAGCAGCAAAGCCCAAGGAATGGACAACGACTCCTACGAGCAGTACTTC
CASSKAQGMDNDSYEQYF
>-|few|14|TRBJ2-7|TRBV2
TGTGCCAGCATTGATGACACCAGTTCCTACGAGCAGTACTTC
CASIDDTSSYEQYF
>-|-|14|TRBJ2-3|TRBV29-1
TGCAGCGTTGCAGTAGCGCCAAGCACAGATACGCAGTATTTT
CSVAVAPSTDTQYF
>-|-|10|TRBJ1-1|TRBV6-5
TGTGCCAGCGAGGGCACTGAAGCTTTCTTT
CASEGTEAFF
>TRBD1|-|15|TRBJ2-7|TRBV15
TGTGCCACCAGCAGAGCCGACAGGGCCAAAGGCGAGCAGTACTTC
CATSRADRAKGEQYF
>-|-|15|TRBJ2-5|TRBV4-1
TGCGCCAGCAGCCAAGAAGGAAGGGGCGAAGAGACCCAGTACTTC
CASSQEGRGEETQYF
>-|-|14|TRBJ2-1|TRBV20-1
TGCAGTGCTAGACAGGGGAAGGGAGCCAATGAGCAGTTCTTC
CSARQGKGANEQFF
>TRBD1|-|16|TRBJ1-2|TRBV25-1
TGTGCCAGCAGTACCCCGACAGGGGGGTCTAACTATGGCTACACCTTC
CASSTPTGGSNYGYTF
>-|-|11|TRBJ2-1|TRBV12-3/TRBV12-4
TGTGCCAGCAGCAGAAAAGATGAGCAGTTCTTC
CASSRKDEQFF
>TRBD1|few|15|TRBJ1-1|TRBV5-1
TGCGCCAGCAGCCACGTACAGGGGGCAAGGGCTGAAGCTTTCTTT
CASSHVQGARAEAFF
>TRBD2|once|15|TRBJ2-7|TRBV27
TGTGCCAGCGGCGCGGGGGAGAAAGATACCTACGAGCAGTACTTC
CASGAGEKDTYEQYF